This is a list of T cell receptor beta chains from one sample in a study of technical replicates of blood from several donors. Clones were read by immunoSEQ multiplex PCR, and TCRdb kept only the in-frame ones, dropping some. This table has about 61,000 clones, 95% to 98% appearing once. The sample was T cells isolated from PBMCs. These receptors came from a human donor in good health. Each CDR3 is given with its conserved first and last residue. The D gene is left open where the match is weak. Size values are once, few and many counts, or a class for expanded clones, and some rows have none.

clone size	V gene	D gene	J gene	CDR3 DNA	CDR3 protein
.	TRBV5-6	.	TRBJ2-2	TGTGCCAGCAGCTTGGAGGGGCGGTACACCGGGGAGCTGTTTTTT	CASSLEGRYTGELFF
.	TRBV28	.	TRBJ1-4	TGTGCCAGCAGACAGGGCTGGTCGGAAAAACTGTTTTTT	CASRQGWSEKLFF
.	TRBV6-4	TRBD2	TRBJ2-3	TGTGCCAGCAGTGAGCGGGGGGGCACAGATACGCAGTATTTT	CASSERGGTDTQYF
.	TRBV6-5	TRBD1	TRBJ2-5	TGTGCCAGCAGAGACAGGGGGCAAGAGACCCAGTACTTC	CASRDRGQETQYF
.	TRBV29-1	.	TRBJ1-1	TGCAGCGTGAGTAAAGCTTTCTTT	CSVSKAFF
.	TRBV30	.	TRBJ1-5	TGTGCCTGGAACCACAGGGTGGGCGGCAATCAGCCCCAGCATTTT	CAWNHRVGGNQPQHF
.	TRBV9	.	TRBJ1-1	TGTGCCAGCAGCGGCGACCGGTATGGCGGGGACACTGAAGCTTTCTTT	CASSGDRYGGDTEAFF
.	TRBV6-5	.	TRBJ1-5	TGTGCCAGCAGACCGGGATATAATCAGCCCCAGCATTTT	CASRPGYNQPQHF
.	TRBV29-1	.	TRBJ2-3	TGCAGCGCCAAACTAACAGATACGCAGTATTTT	CSAKLTDTQYF
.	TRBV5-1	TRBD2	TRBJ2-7	TGCGCCAGCAGCTTAACTAGCGGGAGCCACTACGAGCAGTACTTC	CASSLTSGSHYEQYF
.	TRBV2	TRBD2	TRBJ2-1	TGTGCCAGCAGTGAGGGTACTAGCGGGTTAAAGGATGAGCAGTTCTTC	CASSEGTSGLKDEQFF
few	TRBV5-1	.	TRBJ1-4	TGCGCCAGCAGTTTTTACGGACAGCTTAATGAAAAACTGTTTTTT	CASSFYGQLNEKLFF
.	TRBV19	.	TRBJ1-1	TGTGCCAGTAGGGAGCGTGCTAACACTGAAGCTTTCTTT	CASRERANTEAFF
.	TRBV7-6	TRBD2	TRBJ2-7	TGTGCCAGCAGCTCACTAGCGGGAGAGGTCGAGCAGTACTTC	CASSSLAGEVEQYF
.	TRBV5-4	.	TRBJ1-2	TGTGCCAGCAGCTTATCGGAGCGCCCCATCATCTTC	CASSLSERPIIF
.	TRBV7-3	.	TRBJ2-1	TGTGCCAGCAGCTTAAGCTGGACAGCTAGTTACAATGAGCAGTTCTTC	CASSLSWTASYNEQFF
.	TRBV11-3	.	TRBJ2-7	TGTGCCAGCAGCTTAGGCAGTTACGAGCAGTACTTC	CASSLGSYEQYF
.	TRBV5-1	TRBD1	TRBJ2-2	TGCGCCAGCAGTTCTGAGGACAGGGGAGGGACCGGGGAGCTGTTTTTT	CASSSEDRGGTGELFF
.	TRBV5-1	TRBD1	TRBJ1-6	TGCGCCAGCAGCTTGGGCCCGGACAGGACCACTAATTCACCCCTCCACTTT	CASSLGPDRTTNSPLHF
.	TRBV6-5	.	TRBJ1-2	TGTGCCAGCGGGGGGGGATTAGAGTCCGCTGGCTACACCTTC	CASGGGLESAGYTF
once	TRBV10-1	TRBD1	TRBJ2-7	TGCGCCAGCAGCAGAGTGATCGGGGGACAGGACGAGCAGTACTTC	CASSRVIGGQDEQYF
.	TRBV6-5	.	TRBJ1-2	TGTGCCAGCAGTGTCCTGGGGGCGCGAGGCTACACCTTC	CASSVLGARGYTF
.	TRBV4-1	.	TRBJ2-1	TGCGCCAGCAGCCAAGCGGACAATGAGCAGTTCTTC	CASSQADNEQFF
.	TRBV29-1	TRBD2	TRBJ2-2	TGCAGCGTTCACACTAGCGGGAGGCCGAACACCGGGGAGCTGTTTTTT	CSVHTSGRPNTGELFF
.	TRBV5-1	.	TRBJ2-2	TGCGCCAGCAGCTTGTTTTCTTACTCCGGGGCCGGGGAGCTGTTTTTT	CASSLFSYSGAGELFF
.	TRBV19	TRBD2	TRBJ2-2	TGTGCCAGTAGTATAGGACTAGCAGAACTCCGACAGAACACCGGGGAGCTGTTTTTT	CASSIGLAELRQNTGELFF
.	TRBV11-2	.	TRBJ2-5	TGTGCCAGCAGCTTTAGGGGGGAGACCCAGTACTTC	CASSFRGETQYF
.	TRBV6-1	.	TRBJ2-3	TGTGCCAGCAGTGTGAGCCAGGGGTACACAGATACGCAGTATTTT	CASSVSQGYTDTQYF
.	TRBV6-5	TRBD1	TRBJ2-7	TGTGCCAGCAGTTACTCGACAGGGGGAGTGTACGAGCAGTACTTC	CASSYSTGGVYEQYF